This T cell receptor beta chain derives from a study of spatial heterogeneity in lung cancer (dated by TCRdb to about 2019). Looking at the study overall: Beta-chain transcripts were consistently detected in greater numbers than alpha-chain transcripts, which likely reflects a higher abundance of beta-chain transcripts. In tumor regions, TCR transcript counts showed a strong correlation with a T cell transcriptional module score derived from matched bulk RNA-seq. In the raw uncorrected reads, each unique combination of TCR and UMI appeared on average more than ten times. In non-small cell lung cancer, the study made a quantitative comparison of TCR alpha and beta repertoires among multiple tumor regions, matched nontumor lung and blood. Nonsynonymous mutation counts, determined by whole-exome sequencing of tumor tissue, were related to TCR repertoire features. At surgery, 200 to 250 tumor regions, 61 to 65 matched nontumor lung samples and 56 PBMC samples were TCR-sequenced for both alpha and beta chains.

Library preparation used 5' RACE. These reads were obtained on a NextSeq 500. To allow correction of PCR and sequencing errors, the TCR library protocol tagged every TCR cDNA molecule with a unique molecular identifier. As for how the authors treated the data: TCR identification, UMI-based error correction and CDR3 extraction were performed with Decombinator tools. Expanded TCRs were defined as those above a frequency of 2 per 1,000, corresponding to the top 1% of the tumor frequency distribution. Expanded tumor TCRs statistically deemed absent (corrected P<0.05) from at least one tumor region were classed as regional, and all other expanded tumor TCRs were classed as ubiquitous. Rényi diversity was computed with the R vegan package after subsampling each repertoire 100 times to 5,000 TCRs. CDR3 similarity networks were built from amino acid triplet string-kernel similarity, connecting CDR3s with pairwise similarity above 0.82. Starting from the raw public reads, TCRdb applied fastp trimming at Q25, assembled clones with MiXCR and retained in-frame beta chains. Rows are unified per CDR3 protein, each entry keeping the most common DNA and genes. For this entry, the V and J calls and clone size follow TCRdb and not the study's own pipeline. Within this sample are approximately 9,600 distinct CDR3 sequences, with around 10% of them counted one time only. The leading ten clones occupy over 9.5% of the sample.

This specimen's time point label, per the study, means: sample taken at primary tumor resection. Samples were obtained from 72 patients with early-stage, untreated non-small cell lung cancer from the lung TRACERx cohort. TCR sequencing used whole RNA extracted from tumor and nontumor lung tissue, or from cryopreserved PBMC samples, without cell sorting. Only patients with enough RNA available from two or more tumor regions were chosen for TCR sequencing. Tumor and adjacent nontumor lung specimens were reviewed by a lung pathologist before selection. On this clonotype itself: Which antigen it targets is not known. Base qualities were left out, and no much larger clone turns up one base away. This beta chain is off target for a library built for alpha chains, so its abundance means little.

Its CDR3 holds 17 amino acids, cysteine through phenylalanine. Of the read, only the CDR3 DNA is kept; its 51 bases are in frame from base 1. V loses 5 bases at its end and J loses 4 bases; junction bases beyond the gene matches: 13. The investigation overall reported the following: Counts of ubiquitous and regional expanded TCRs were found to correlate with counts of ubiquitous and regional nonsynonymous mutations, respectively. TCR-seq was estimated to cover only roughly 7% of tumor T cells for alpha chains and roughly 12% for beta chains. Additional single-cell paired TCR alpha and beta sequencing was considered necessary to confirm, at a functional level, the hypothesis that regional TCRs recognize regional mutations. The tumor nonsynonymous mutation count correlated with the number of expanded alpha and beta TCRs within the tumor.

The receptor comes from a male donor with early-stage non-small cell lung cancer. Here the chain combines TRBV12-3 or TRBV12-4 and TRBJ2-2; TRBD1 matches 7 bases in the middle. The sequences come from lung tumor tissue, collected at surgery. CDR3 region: CASSPIQGSPSTGELFF. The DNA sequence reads TGTGCCAGCAGTCCGATACAGGGGTCCCCGAGCACCGGGGAGCTGTTTTTT.